This TCR beta chain was sequenced during a study of PD-1 blockade in classical Hodgkin lymphoma. Study-wide findings and caveats: Whatever underlies the repertoire differences (possibly disease activity or prior therapy) remains undefined. Baseline TCR diversity was reportedly lower in newly diagnosed patients than healthy donors. Nivolumab starters within 1 year of ASCT were excluded.

This table comes from immunoSEQ multiplex PCR, and its TCRdb copy is limited to in-frame clones, with some not included. The sample lists more than 40,000 clones; around 80% were seen once. Time point indicated: cycle 4 day 1 (C4D1), after less than 7 weeks of nivolumab. No patient escaped relapse after autologous stem cell transplantation, and brentuximab vedotin exposure varied. Best responses were complete response, partial response or progressive disease. V shed 4 bases and J 7 bases; nucleotides not matched to a gene: 8. CDR3 size: 15 residues. Germline V lookup: CDR1 SGHTA, CDR2 FQGNSA. Remarks on this clone: Its antigen remains unknown.

The material was peripheral blood mononuclear cells (PBMCs), obtained before the fourth cycle of nivolumab. This receptor was taken from a human donor with classical Hodgkin lymphoma. The genes are TRBV7-2 and TRBJ1-5, with 9 positions matching TRBD1. The CDR3 nucleotides are TGTGCCAGCAGCTCATGGACAGGGGTCGGGCAGCCCCAGCATTTT. Amino acids: CASSSWTGVGQPQHF.